This TCR beta chain derives from a study of sequential checkpoint blockade in melanoma. For the study at large: First-line arms were nivolumab then ipilimumab, or the reverse, randomized 1:1. Each arm's sequence ended with maintenance nivolumab.

This clone was picked up one time. V lost 6 bases and J lost 6, with 17 bases in between. The germline V gene has CDR1 MNHEY and CDR2 SVGAGI. This CDR3 comprises 15 residues. The protocol was immunoSEQ multiplex PCR, while the TCRdb copy is restricted to in-frame clones and leaves out a portion. The repertoire holds about 14,000 clones, with roughly three quarters as singletons. This sample's treatment: randomized to nivolumab then ipilimumab (arm A) or the reverse (arm B). Patients had received no earlier DNA-damaging chemotherapy. Sorted cells were live CD3+CD8+, lacking CD19 and CD56, from PBMCs. This TCR came from a human patient with melanoma. Some clones in this sample may be carry-over from other donors' samples. V usage is TRBV6-5 and J usage is TRBJ2-2, with no clear D. Sequences were derived from CD8+ T cells sorted from blood (inferred from file names), sampled from a patient given nivolumab and ipilimumab in sequence. The CDR3 region is CASSPVTHVAGELFF. Here the CDR3 DNA reads TGTGCCAGCAGCCCGGTCACTCACGTGGCCGGGGAGCTGTTTTTT.